This TCR beta chain is from a study of cytomegalovirus exposure and HLA in healthy donors (dated by TCRdb to about 2017). Turning to the overall study: In an earlier analysis of some 550 of the donors, roughly 300 Gb of sequence data and approximately 120 million unique TCR beta sequences from 180 million or so T cells were reported. An early release covering some 640 HLA-typed donors comprised approximately 300 gigabases of sequencing data and around 80 million unique TCR sequences. Of the 398 genotyped donors, about 80% fell in the genetic ancestry cluster associated with self-reported Caucasian donors. The study was designed to test whether signatures of past pathogen exposure could be identified by cataloging public T cell receptors. The study profiled the T cell repertoires of under 850 subjects by immunosequencing and related them to cytomegalovirus serostatus. A separate validation cohort of about 110 different subjects was used in addition to the approximately 640-subject first cohort. The study combined high-throughput TCR immunosequencing, statistical association of individual TCRs with disease status, and machine learning to predict cytomegalovirus infection status. A later analysis re-analyzed previously published TCR beta repertoires from 660 or so donors and added high-resolution HLA genotyping to study TCR occurrence patterns. In the later analysis, no new phenotypic data were used to find candidate immune exposures; instead, reliance was placed on TCR beta sequences and their occurrence across donors. To decide whether each TCR beta V gene segment behaved as functional or pseudogenic, an earlier analysis of approximately 590 of the donors relied on high-throughput TCR beta sequencing. Donor age, sex, ethnicity and CMV serostatus were collected together with the repertoire data. A later genetic analysis took genome-wide SNP genotypes for about 55% of the 666 donors and used that subset as a discovery cohort. All discovery cohort repertoires had been generated using a single sequencing platform. Class I and class II HLA loci were covered by the typing at four-digit resolution. The number of typed donors differed by locus: about 620-640 for A, B, C, DRB1 and DQB1; some 540 for DQA1; some 590 for DPA1; and about 450 for DPB1. About 5 DR-DQ haplotypes were handled as single units for association and clustering, since linkage in the cohort was strong. On average, roughly 240,000 unique TCR beta nucleotide sequences were sequenced per donor among about 400 genotyped donors of the cohort, with about 17% of those sequences being non-productive. The paper's findings and limits, for the study overall: In a later analysis, the rate of TCR association differed among HLA loci, with DRB1 alleles having the most associated TCRs and HLA-C alleles having the fewest. Because counts were too low, about 18 rarely observed V segments, including chromosome 9 orphons, were excluded from the earlier analysis of some 590 of the donors. In a later analysis, several top co-occurrence clusters were reported to appear linked to parvovirus B19, influenza, CMV and Epstein-Barr virus. In the study, 150 to 200 TCR beta chains were listed as associated with cytomegalovirus. Roughly uniform sequencing depth across donors was assumed in presence/absence analyses, although this assumption may not hold. The cohort was sequenced for TCR beta chains only, and without alpha or paired-chain data the features that could be detected were limited. In both the original and validation cohorts, the classifier was reported to diagnose cytomegalovirus status with high specificity and sensitivity. In a later genetic analysis, fewer N-insertions in productive TCRs were reported among donors in an Asian-associated ancestry cluster than the roughly 700-donor mean. Linkage disequilibrium might explain the correlated functional status among segregating V segments, but an unknown experimental factor could not be excluded. In an earlier analysis of approximately 590 of the donors, most TCR beta V segments appeared in productive rearrangements about 87% or about 30% of the time, broadly matching IMGT annotations. The authors suggested that the approach could potentially be generalized to other disease states and immunological phenotypes. Some IMGT-functional V segments, including TRBV6-2 and TRBV6-3, could not be told apart with the 87-base-pair reads, so those segments were excluded. Most TCR sequences were seen in very few donors, while some public TCRs were found in many individuals. In vitro tests confirmed that a few of the cytomegalovirus-associated TCR beta chains recognize cytomegalovirus antigens. According to a later analysis, most CMV-associated TCR beta chains appeared to be HLA-restricted, and the HLA associations seemed to be driven largely by CMV exposure. In a later analysis, around 17,000 TCR beta sequences were associated with specific HLA alleles at a false discovery rate of 0.05. In a later analysis, HLA-associated TCR beta chains showed more clonal expansion and lower generation probabilities than non-associated chains that were equally common. When HLA alleles, especially DR and DQ, strongly co-occurred, TCR associations were difficult to assign to individual alleles. The only immune exposure information available for the cohort was CMV serostatus. A cluster of highly shared sequence variants was judged likely to be a technical artifact of the sequencing pipeline. Because HLA typing was unavailable for some donors at each locus, only the typed subset was used in association tests. A later genetic analysis associated a missense DCLRE1C variant with V-gene and J-gene trimming of TCR beta chains, and an independent cohort replicated the association. A further reported finding was that TCR beta sequences accurately predicted the HLA-A and HLA-B alleles for most subjects in the first cohort.

Concerning this clone itself: Its specific antigen is unknown. No quality values exist for individual bases; no much larger clone is one base distant.

In total, about 650 healthy bone marrow donors made up the cohort. At the time of sampling, all cohort members were nominally healthy, though unrecorded immune exposures were likely present. The donor tested CMV seronegative and was one of the 352 seronegative cohort members. Each donor provided a peripheral blood sample, and peripheral blood mononuclear cells were used for TCR beta sequencing. Genomic DNA was extracted from the blood cell samples with the Qiagen DNeasy Blood Extraction Kit. Libraries were prepared through the immunoSEQ multiplex PCR assay. The multiplex PCR relied on a mix of 60 forward primers for TCR Vbeta segments and 13 reverse primers for TCR Jbeta segments. A multiplex PCR assay on genomic DNA amplified the CDR3 region of rearranged TCR beta genes. The Illumina HiSeq System was used to sequence the amplified TCR beta libraries as 87-base-pair reads. The original pipeline was this. A later analysis counted about 80 million unique TCR beta chains across the 690 or so repertoires, and some 11 million of these chains were shared by at least two donors. A nearest-neighbor algorithm error-corrected the raw reads and collapsed the reads into unique sequences, merging closely related sequences to remove PCR and sequencing errors. V, D and J gene segments were assigned by aligning CDR3 sequences to IMGT reference sequences. Each retained sequence needed at least a six-nucleotide match to both a V gene segment and a J gene segment. A rearrangement counted as productive if the CDR3 had no stop codons and remained in frame with V and J, and every other rearrangement counted as non-productive. CDR3 was defined according to IMGT convention as the region running from the second conserved V-encoded cysteine to the conserved J-encoded phenylalanine. In an earlier analysis of more than 550 of the donors, sequences lacking an unambiguous match to a single V gene segment were excluded. An earlier analysis of approximately 590 of the donors classified V segments as functional when productive rearrangements were above 56.7% and as segregating when the standard deviation between donors was above 5%. A statistical classification framework was built to diagnose cytomegalovirus status from the catalog of TCR beta chain sequences. V and J gene assignment, in a later analysis, came from comparing TCR nucleotide sequences with IMGT/GENE-DB human TR gene sequences. In a later analysis, CDR3 sequences and most-parsimonious VDJ recombination scenarios were assigned using the TCRdist pipeline. In a later analysis, every TCR beta chain was defined by the combination of its CDR3 amino acid sequence and its V-gene family, and reads without a unique V-gene family were dropped. A later analysis removed 500 to 600 highly shared, low-generation-probability nucleotide sequences to deal with suspected cross-contamination and a sequencing artifact. A later analysis calculated a clonal expansion index for each public chain from normalized within-repertoire ranks of inferred template counts. In a later analysis, generation probabilities were computed using a VDJ recombination model fitted to out-of-frame rearrangements, and the results were checked against IGoR. In a later analysis, TCR-TCR, TCR-HLA and TCR-CMV co-occurrence was scored with hypergeometric tests, and a repertoire-size bias correction was applied to TCR pairs. To estimate false discovery rates, a later analysis permuted the HLA or CMV assignments 20 times. In a later analysis, co-occurring TCRs were grouped using DBSCAN, and TCRdist sequence similarity was added for clustering within HLA-allele-positive subsets. For co-occurrence clustering, repertoires with fewer than 30,000 or more than 120,000 public chains were excluded, along with five or six repertoires with anomalous nucleotide sharing. TCRdb limited this immuneACCESS table to in-frame rearrangements with V and J called. A share of clones is missing; checked studies link under half to unresolved V genes, and the rest is unexplained. That table is the source of V, J and clone size, and D and trimming were worked out from the DNA. The sample contains a few hundred thousand clones, 80% to 90% of them found a single time. Roughly 2.3% of the sample goes to the ten largest clones.

V is cut back by 5 bases and J by 3 bases, with 6 bases in the junction unmatched. The CDR3 spans 15 residues, from the cysteine through the phenylalanine. Kept here is only the CDR3 DNA, which spans 45 bases and is read in frame from base 1. In the germline V gene, CDR1 corresponds to MRHNA and CDR2 to SNTAGT. In this chain, TRBV6-4 is recombined with TRBJ2-3; 9 bases in the junction line up with TRBD2. The TCR was taken from a woman aged 18-29 years in good health and CMV-seronegative. Material: PBMCs. The bases are TGTGCCAGCAGTATTAGCGGGGGCGGGACAGATACGCAGTATTTT. This gives the protein CASSISGGGTDTQYF.